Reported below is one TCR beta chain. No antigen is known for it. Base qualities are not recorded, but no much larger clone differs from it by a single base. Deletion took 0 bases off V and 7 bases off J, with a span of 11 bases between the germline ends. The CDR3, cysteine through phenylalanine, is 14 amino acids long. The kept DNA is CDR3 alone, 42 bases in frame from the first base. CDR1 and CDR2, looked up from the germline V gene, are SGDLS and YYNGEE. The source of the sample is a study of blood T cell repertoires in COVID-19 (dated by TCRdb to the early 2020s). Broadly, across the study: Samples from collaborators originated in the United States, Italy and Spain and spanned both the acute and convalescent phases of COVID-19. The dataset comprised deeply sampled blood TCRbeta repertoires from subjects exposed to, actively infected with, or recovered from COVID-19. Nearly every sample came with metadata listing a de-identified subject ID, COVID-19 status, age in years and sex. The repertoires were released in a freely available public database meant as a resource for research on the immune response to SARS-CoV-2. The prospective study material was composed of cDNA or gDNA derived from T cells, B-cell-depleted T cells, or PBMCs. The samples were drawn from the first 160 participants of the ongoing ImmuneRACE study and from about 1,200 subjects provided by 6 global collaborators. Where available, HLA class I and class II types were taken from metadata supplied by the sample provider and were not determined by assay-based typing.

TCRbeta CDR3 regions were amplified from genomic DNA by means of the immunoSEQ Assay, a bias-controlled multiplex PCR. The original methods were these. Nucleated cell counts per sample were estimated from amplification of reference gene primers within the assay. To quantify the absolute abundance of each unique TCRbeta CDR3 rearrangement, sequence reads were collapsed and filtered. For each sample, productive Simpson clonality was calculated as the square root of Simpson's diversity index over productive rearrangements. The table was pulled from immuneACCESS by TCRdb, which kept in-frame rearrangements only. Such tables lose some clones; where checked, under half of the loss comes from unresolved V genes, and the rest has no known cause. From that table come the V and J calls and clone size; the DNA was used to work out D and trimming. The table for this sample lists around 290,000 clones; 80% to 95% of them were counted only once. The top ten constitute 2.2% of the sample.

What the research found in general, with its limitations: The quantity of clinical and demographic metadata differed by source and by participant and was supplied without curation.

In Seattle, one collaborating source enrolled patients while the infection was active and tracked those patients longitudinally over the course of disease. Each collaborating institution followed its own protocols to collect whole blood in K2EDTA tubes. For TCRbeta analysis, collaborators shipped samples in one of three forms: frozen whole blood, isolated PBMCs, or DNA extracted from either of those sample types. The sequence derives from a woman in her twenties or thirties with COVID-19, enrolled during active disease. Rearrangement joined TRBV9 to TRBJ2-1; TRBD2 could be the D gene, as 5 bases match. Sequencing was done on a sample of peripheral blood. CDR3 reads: CASSVERVQNEQFF. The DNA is TGTGCCAGCAGCGTAGAGAGGGTACAAAATGAGCAGTTCTTC.